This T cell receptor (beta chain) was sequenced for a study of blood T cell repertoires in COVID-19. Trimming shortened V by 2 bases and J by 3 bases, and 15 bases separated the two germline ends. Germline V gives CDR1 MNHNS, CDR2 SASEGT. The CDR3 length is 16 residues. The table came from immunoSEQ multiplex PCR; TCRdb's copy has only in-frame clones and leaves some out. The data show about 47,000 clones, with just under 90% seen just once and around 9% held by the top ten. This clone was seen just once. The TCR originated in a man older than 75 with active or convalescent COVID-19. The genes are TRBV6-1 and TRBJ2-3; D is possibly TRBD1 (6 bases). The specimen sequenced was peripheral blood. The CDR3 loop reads CASSEIGAGVTDTQYF. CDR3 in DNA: TGTGCCAGCAGTGAAATAGGGGCAGGGGTGACAGATACGCAGTATTTT.